This T cell receptor (beta chain) was sequenced in a study of human T cells and chemical hapten exposure. Overall study context: Patients received weekly diphenylcyclopropenone doses to the scalp throughout the approximately 25-week study. Findings and caveats of the study: No change in TCRs above 1 in 1000 frequency was produced by DPC sensitization. Compared with pre-sensitization or healthy control sets, expanded TCRs clustered more.

Individual cDNA molecules had unique molecular identifiers attached to them by the library. In TCRdb, the RACE reads were re-called with MiXCR into one record per CDR3 protein. The table shows about 340,000 distinct CDR3 sequences, with 6% to 8.5% occurring only once. Trimming shortened V by 5 bases and J by 2 bases, and 16 bases separated the two germline ends. This CDR3 comprises 14 residues. In germline, CDR1 is DFQATT, CDR2 SNEGSKA (reference sequence). Time point meaning: patch test 1, 2 weeks after DPC sensitization. Indicated treatment: therapeutic diphenylcyclopropenone sensitization with weekly scalp DPC. Notes on this clonotype: Its cognate antigen is unknown.

V gene TRBV20-1 combines with J gene TRBJ2-7; TRBD1 might be the D (6 bases). The sequence came from a woman between 18 and 30 years old with alopecia areata. Some clones in this sample may be carry-over from other donors' samples. The input for sequencing was whole blood, taken in connection with sensitization to the hapten diphenylcyclopropenone (DPC). The CDR3 here is CSAFTQGPTYEQYF. As DNA, the CDR3 is TGCAGTGCTTTTACCCAGGGGCCCACCTACGAGCAGTACTTC.